This T cell receptor (beta chain) was recorded in a study of T cells in Graves' hyperthyroidism and ophthalmopathy. Researchers barred patients who had uncontrolled infection, other autoimmune disease, pregnancy or lactation. Fresh peripheral blood, about 9.9 ml, yielded the PBMCs. The TCR beta CDR3 regions underwent amplification using RNA transcripts as the source. The TCR CDR3 was amplified in a first-round RT-PCR using the HTBI primer set. TCRdb reprocessed the multiplex PCR reads with MiXCR, giving one entry per CDR3 protein. The sample records about 110,000 distinct CDR3 sequences, approximately 15% being singletons. With 3 bases removed from V and 1 base from J, the gap between germline ends came to 12 bases. The CDR3 has 15 residues. Germline V gene lookup returns CDR1 KGHSH and CDR2 LQKENI. This clonotype was detected ten times or more.

The specimen was blood. This TCR was recovered from a woman aged 45 to 65 with Graves' hyperthyroidism. The genes are TRBV18 and TRBJ1-1; tentatively, D is TRBD1 (5 bases). DNA of the CDR3: TGTGCCAGCTCACCGGCCGGGACGGGGAACACTGAAGCTTTCTTT. As protein: CASSPAGTGNTEAFF.